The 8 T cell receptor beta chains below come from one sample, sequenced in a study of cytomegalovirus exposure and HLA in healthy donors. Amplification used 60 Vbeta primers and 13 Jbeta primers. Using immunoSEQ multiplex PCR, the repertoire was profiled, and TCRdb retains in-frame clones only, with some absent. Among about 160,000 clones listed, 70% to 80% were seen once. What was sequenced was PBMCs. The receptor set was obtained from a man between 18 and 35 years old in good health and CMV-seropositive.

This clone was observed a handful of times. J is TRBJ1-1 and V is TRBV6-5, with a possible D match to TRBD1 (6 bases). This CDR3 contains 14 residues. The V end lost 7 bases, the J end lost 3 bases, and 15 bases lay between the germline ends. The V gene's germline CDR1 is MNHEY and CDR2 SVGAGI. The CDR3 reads CASTPRGRDTEAFF. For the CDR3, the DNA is TGTGCCAGCACTCCCAGGGGCCGGGACACTGAAGCTTTCTTT.

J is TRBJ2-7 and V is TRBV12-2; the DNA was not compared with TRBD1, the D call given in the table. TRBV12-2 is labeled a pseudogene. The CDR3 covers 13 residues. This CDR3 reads CASRRQVFYEQYF. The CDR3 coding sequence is TGTGCAAGTCGCCGACAGGTCTTCTACGAGCAGTACTTC.

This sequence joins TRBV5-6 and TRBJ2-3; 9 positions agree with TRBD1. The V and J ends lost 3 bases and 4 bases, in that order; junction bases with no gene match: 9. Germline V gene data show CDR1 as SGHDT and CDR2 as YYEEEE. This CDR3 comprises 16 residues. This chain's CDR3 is CASSWRRDREADTQYF. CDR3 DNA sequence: TGTGCCAGCAGCTGGAGACGGGACAGGGAGGCAGATACGCAGTATTTT.

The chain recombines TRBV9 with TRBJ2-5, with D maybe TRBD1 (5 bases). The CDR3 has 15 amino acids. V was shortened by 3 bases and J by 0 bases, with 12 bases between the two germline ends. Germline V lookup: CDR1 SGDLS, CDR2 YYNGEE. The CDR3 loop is CASSEDTAYQETQYF. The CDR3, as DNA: TGTGCCAGCAGCGAGGACACCGCGTACCAAGAGACCCAGTACTTC.

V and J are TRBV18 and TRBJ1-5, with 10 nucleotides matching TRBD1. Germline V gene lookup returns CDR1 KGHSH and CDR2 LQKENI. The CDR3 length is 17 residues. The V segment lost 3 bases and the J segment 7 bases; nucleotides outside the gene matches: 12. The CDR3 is CASSPPPGQGFDQPQHF. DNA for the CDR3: TGTGCCAGCTCACCTCCCCCGGGACAGGGGTTCGACCAGCCCCAGCATTTT.

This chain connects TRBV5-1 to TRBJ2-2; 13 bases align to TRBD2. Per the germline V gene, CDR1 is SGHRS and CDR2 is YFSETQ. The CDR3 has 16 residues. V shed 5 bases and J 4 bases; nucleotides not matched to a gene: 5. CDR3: CASRQLAGGGTGELFF. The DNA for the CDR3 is TGCGCCAGCAGGCAACTAGCGGGAGGGGGCACCGGGGAGCTGTTTTTT.

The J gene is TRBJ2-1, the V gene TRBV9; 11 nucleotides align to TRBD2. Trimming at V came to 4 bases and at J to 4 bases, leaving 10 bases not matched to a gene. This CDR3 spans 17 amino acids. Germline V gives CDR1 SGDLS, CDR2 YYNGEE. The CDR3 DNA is TGTGCCAGCAGCCCAAGACCCGGGACTAGCGGATACAATGAGCAGTTCTTC. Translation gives CASSPRPGTSGYNEQFF.

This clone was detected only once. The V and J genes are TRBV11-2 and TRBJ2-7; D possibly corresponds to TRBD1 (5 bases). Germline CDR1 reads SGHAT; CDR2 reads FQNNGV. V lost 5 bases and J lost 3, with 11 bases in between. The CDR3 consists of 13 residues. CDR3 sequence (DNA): TGTGCCAGCAGCCCGGAAGGGGTCTACGAGCAGTACTTC. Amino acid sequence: CASSPEGVYEQYF.